The present TCR beta chain was sequenced within a study of blood T cell repertoires in COVID-19. Trimming removed 4 bases from V and 6 bases from J; junction bases left unmatched: 9. Germline CDR1 is SGHDN and CDR2 is FVKESK. The CDR3 is 16 residues long. How the authors handled the data: Estimation of nucleated cell counts was performed using reference gene primer amplification. Clones were read by immunoSEQ multiplex PCR, and TCRdb kept only the in-frame ones, dropping some. V, J and clone size reflect that table, while D and trimming were determined from the DNA. The sample includes 150,000 to 200,000 clones, about 87% of them seen just once.

The chain has TRBV14 and TRBJ1-6, with 7 bases that match TRBD1. Sequenced input: peripheral blood. The source is a man aged 60 to 69 with acute or convalescent COVID-19. CDR3 loop: CASSRRQGMSNSPLHF. The CDR3 coding sequence is TGTGCCAGCAGCCGAAGACAGGGCATGAGTAATTCACCCCTCCACTTT.